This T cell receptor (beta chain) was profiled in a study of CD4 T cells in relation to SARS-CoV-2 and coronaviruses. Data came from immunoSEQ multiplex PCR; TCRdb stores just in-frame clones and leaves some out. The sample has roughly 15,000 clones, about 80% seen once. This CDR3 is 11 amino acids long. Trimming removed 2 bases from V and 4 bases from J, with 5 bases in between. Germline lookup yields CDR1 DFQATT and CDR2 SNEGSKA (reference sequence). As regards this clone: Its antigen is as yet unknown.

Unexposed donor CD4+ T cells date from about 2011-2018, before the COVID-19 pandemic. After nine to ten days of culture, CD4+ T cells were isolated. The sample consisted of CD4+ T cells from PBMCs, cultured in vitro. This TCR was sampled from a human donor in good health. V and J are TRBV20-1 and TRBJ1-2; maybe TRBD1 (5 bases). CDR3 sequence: CSARTGYGYTF. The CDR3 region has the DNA TGCAGTGCTAGAACAGGCTATGGCTACACCTTC.